The present TCR beta chain was sequenced within a study of T cells in Graves' hyperthyroidism and ophthalmopathy. V shed 2 bases and J shed 2 bases, with 11 bases lying between them. CDR3 length: 15 residues. Germline-derived CDR1 and CDR2 are KGHSH and LQKENI. This clonotype was recorded at least ten times. RNA transcripts provided the source from which TCR beta CDR3 regions were amplified. HTBI primers drove first-round RT-PCR of the TCR CDR3. TCRdb processed the multiplex PCR reads anew with MiXCR; each CDR3 protein has one entry. The sample lists fewer than 500,000 distinct CDR3 sequences; about 14% were seen once.

The sample was blood. This chain links TRBV18 with TRBJ2-3; D unresolved. The sequence was collected from a man aged 18 to 29 with Graves' ophthalmopathy. The CDR3 loop reads CASSPVQLDTDTQYF. CDR3 nucleotide sequence: TGTGCCAGCTCACCAGTCCAGCTTGACACAGATACGCAGTATTTT.